Each of the 23 T cell receptor beta chains below was sequenced from the same sample in a study of molecular identifiers for immune sequencing clone quantification. TCRdb re-called the PCR reads through MiXCR, storing one row per CDR3 protein. The table shows 300,000 to 400,000 distinct CDR3 sequences, with roughly 23% occurring only once. Sequenced sample: naive CD8+ T cells from blood, with Jurkat cell RNA spiked in. The subset is: FACS-sorted CD8+CD4-CCR7+CD45RA+ naive T cells. Every receptor here comes from a human donor in good health. Some libraries in this study had Jurkat cell RNA spiked in.

Note on this clonotype: A single base separates this from a much larger clone, so it may be a read error. The chain has TRBV6-5 and TRBJ1-1; a possible D gene is TRBD1 (6 bases). Per the germline V gene, CDR1 is MNHEY and CDR2 is SVGAGI. The CDR3 consists of 15 residues. V was shortened by 1 base and J by 5 bases, with 14 bases between the two germline ends. The CDR3 reads CASSYYEQGRTEAFF. The CDR3 coding sequence is TGTGCCAGCAGTTACTATGAACAGGGTCGGACTGAAGCTTTCTTT.

Remarks on this clonotype: This may come from a read error, since a much larger clone is one base off. The rearrangement uses TRBV2 and TRBJ1-2; 8 bases match TRBD1. Germline loops: CDR1 SNHLY, CDR2 FYNNEI. This CDR3 region has 15 residues. CDR3 in DNA: TGTGCCAGCAGTGGGAGTTACAGGGGGGAGGATGGCCACACCTTC. Protein product: CASSGSYRGEDGHTF.

For this clonotype: The junction departs from the called germline gene at one end, perhaps through a read error. The rearrangement joins TRBV7-9 to TRBJ2-7; 7 bases map to TRBD2. CDR1 is SEHNR and CDR2 is FQNEAQ in the germline V gene (reference sequence). The CDR3 spans 12 residues. The CDR3 protein is CASGLVVLEQYF. CDR3 sequence (DNA): TGCGCCAGTGGACTAGTCGTTCTGGAGCAGTACTTC.

As concerns this clonotype: Possible read error: a much larger clone is one base away. This chain uses TRBV2 with TRBJ1-1, with D unresolved. CDR3 size: 12 residues. CDR1 SNHLY and CDR2 FYNNEI come from the germline V gene. The CDR3 DNA is TGTGCCAGCAGTGTCTCGAACACTGAAGATTTCTTT. Translation: CASSVSNTEDFF. The complete variable domain, with remaining parts taken from reference TRBV2 and TRBJ1-1, reads EPEVTQTPSHQVTQMGQEVILRCVPISNHLYFYWYRQILGQKVEFLVSFYNNEISEKSEIFDDQFSVERPDGSNFTLKIRSTKLEDSAMYFCASSVSNTEDFFGQGTRLTVV.

The chain uses TRBV7-9 and TRBJ2-7; 7 bases align to TRBD1. The V gene end was trimmed by 6 bases and the J gene end by 4 bases; junction bases not matched to a gene: 6. The CDR3 length is 13 residues. Germline loops: CDR1 SEHNR, CDR2 FQNEAQ (reference sequence). CDR3: CASRGQNLYEQYF. As DNA, the CDR3 is TGTGCCAGCAGGGGACAGAACCTATACGAGCAGTACTTC. The entire variable domain, with the rest obtained from reference TRBV7-9 and TRBJ2-7, is as follows: DTGVSQNPRHKITKRGQNVTFRCDPISEHNRLYWYRQTLGQGPEFLTYFQNEAQLEKSRLLSDRFSAERPKGSFSTLEIQRTEQGDSAMYLCASRGQNLYEQYFGPGTRLTVT.

This clonotype was picked up many times. V is TRBV28 and J is TRBJ2-4, with 7 bases lining up with TRBD1. The J segment lost 7 bases and the V segment lost 10 bases, leaving 7 bases of the junction unmatched. Germline CDR1 is MDHEN and CDR2 is SYDVKM. The CDR3 length is 12 residues. The CDR3 loop reads CATDDRANIQYF. CDR3 DNA sequence: TGTGCCACCGACGACAGGGCCAACATTCAGTACTTC. Full variable domain (remainder filled in from reference TRBV28 and TRBJ2-4): DVKVTQSSRYLVKRTGEKVFLECVQDMDHENMFWYRQDPGLGLRLIYFSYDVKMKEKGDIPEGYSVSREKKERFSLILESASTNQTSMYLCATDDRANIQYFGAGTRLSVL.

This clonotype has ten or more counts. This rearrangement joins TRBV6-2 or TRBV6-3 to TRBJ2-7; the match to TRBD2 covers 7 bases. Germline V lookup: CDR1 MNHEY, CDR2 SVGEGT. J lost 11 bases, V lost 2 bases, and 3 bases had no gene match. The CDR3 contains 11 residues. The CDR3 reads CASSYGGDEYF. The CDR3 DNA reads as TGTGCCAGCAGTTACGGGGGGGACGAGTACTTC.

This clonotype was detected many times. The chain uses TRBV5-4 and TRBJ2-3, with 8 bases matching TRBD1. The J segment lost 4 bases and the V segment lost 3 bases, leaving 10 bases of the junction unmatched. There are 16 residues in the CDR3. Per the germline V gene, CDR1 is SGHNT and CDR2 is YYREEE (reference sequence). The CDR3 DNA follows: TGTGCCAGCAGCTCCCGGACAGGGTCAATCGCAGATACGCAGTATTTT. It specifies CASSSRTGSIADTQYF. The full variable domain, completed using reference TRBV5-4 and TRBJ2-3, is ETGVTQSPTHLIKTRGQQVTLRCSSQSGHNTVSWYQQALGQGPQFIFQYYREEENGRGNFPPRFSGLQFPNYSSELNVNALELDDSALYLCASSSRTGSIADTQYFGPGTRLTVL.

The V gene is TRBV27, the J gene TRBJ2-3, with D hard to call. The CDR3 has 16 residues. V lost 1 base and J 0 bases, leaving 11 bases between the germline ends. Germline CDR1 MNHEY, CDR2 SMNVEV (reference sequence). The DNA of the CDR3 is TGTGCCAGCAGTTTATTACAGCGATACAGCACAGATACGCAGTATTTT. It specifies CASSLLQRYSTDTQYF.

The table lists this clonotype with many counts. J is TRBJ2-5 and V is TRBV12-3 or TRBV12-4, with D maybe TRBD2 (5 bases). The CDR3 runs 15 residues. V shed 6 bases and J shed 5 bases, with 19 bases lying between them. The CDR3 reads CASSVRESALETQYF. The CDR3 region has the DNA TGTGCCAGCAGCGTAAGGGAGTCCGCTCTGGAGACCCAGTACTTC.

This clonotype has at least ten counts. The chain employs TRBV6-2 or TRBV6-3 and TRBJ2-2; D unresolved. CDR1 MNHEY and CDR2 SVGEGT come from the germline V gene. V lost 2 bases and J lost 2, with 6 bases in between. The CDR3 length is 14 residues. The CDR3 protein is CASSYTKNTGELFF. The DNA of the CDR3 is TGTGCCAGCAGTTACACAAAAAACACCGGGGAGCTGTTTTTT.

This clonotype was counted a few times. This rearrangement joins TRBV9 to TRBJ1-1, with D possibly TRBD1 on 5 matching bases. With 4 bases removed from V and 0 bases from J, the gap between germline ends came to 22 bases. The V gene's germline CDR1 is SGDLS and CDR2 YYNGEE. CDR3 length equals 18 residues. The chain's CDR3 is CASSLPGALSPLNTEAFF. The CDR3 DNA reads TGTGCCAGCAGCTTACCCGGGGCACTTAGCCCTTTGAACACTGAAGCTTTCTTT.

A note on this clonotype: It may be a read error: a sequence one base away is much more abundant. J is TRBJ2-4 and V is TRBV7-9; the D gene is possibly TRBD1 (6 bases). CDR1 SEHNR and CDR2 FQNEAQ come from the germline V gene (reference sequence). CDR3 length equals 14 residues. CDR3 in DNA: TGTGCCAGCAGCGCAAGGGACAACAAAAACATTCAGCACTTC. Amino acids: CASSARDNKNIQHF.

This clonotype has only a few counts. The chain recombines TRBV19 with TRBJ2-7; D gene ambiguous. V lost 1 base and J 0 bases, leaving 7 bases between the germline ends. This CDR3 contains 14 residues. Germline CDR1 LNHDA, CDR2 SQIVND (reference sequence). This CDR3 is CASSIVGSSYEQYF. DNA of the CDR3: TGTGCCAGTAGTATAGTAGGCAGCTCCTACGAGCAGTACTTC.

With regard to this clonotype: A much larger clone sits a single nucleotide away, making a read error possible. The V and J genes are TRBV28 and TRBJ2-1; TRBD2 might be the D (7 bases). Germline lookup yields CDR1 MDHEN and CDR2 SYDVKM. The CDR3 consists of 14 residues. The CDR3 is CASSFRGAHNGQFF. The DNA of the CDR3 is TGTGCCAGCAGTTTCCGGGGGGCTCACAATGGGCAGTTCTTC.

In the case of this clonotype: This could be a read error, since a much larger clone is one nucleotide away. V and J are TRBV5-6 and TRBJ2-6, with 7 bases fitting TRBD1. The CDR3 is 16 residues long. Per the germline V gene, CDR1 is SGHDT and CDR2 is YYEEEE. CDR3: CASSPTGWVGANALTF. The CDR3 DNA follows: TGTGCCAGCAGCCCGACAGGGTGGGTGGGGGCCAACGCCCTGACTTTC. The entire variable domain, with the rest obtained from reference TRBV5-6 and TRBJ2-6, is as follows: DAGVTQSPTHLIKTRGQQVTLRCSPKSGHDTVSWYQQALGQGPQFIFQYYEEEERQRGNFPDRFSGHQFPNYSSELNVNALLLGDSALYLCASSPTGWVGANALTFGAGSRLTVL.

With regard to this clonotype: A read error is possible here, since a much larger clone lies one base away. This chain connects TRBV14 to TRBJ2-3; the D gene is possibly TRBD1 (6 bases). The V end lost 0 bases, the J end lost 4 bases, and 14 bases lay between the germline ends. Germline CDR1 SGHDN, CDR2 FVKESK. CDR3 length: 16 amino acids. CDR3 sequence (DNA): TGTGCCAGCAGCCAAGATCGATGGGGGCCCGCAGATACGCAGTATTTT. Translated: CASSQDRWGPADTQYF.

In this sample, this clonotype turned up once. A read error is possible here, since a much larger clone lies one base away. The chain combines TRBV12-3 or TRBV12-4 with TRBJ1-4; no firm D call. Trimming took 5 bases from V and 7 from J, leaving 17 bases between them. CDR3 length: 15 amino acids. The CDR3 here is CASSPSGRVGEKLFF. CDR3 coding DNA: TGTGCCAGCAGTCCAAGTGGGCGCGTCGGTGAAAAACTGTTTTTT.

This clonotype was picked up a small number of times. The V gene is TRBV28, the J gene TRBJ2-3; 14 bases agree with TRBD2. The CDR3 is made up of 17 amino acids. V gave up 6 bases and J gave up 2 bases; unmatched junction bases: 7. CDR1 is MDHEN, CDR2 SYDVKM, per germline. The CDR3: CASRGLAGDRYTDTQYF. The CDR3 nucleotides are TGTGCCAGCAGGGGACTAGCGGGAGATCGGTACACAGATACGCAGTATTTT.

This clonotype was seen many times. This rearrangement joins TRBV7-2 to TRBJ1-1, with D unclear. The CDR3 spans 17 residues. Germline CDR1 SGHTA, CDR2 FQGNSA. The ends were cut back, 1 base at V and 1 base at J, with 16 bases in the middle. This chain's CDR3 is CASSLDFAGLENTEAFF. In DNA, the CDR3 is TGTGCCAGCAGCTTAGATTTTGCAGGCTTAGAGAACACTGAAGCTTTCTTT.

This clonotype was detected many times. V and J are TRBV7-9 and TRBJ1-1; D is undetermined. V dropped 7 bases and J dropped 3 bases, with 9 bases sitting between them. The CDR3 extends over 12 amino acids. Germline values: CDR1 SEHNR, CDR2 FQNEAQ (reference sequence). Written as DNA, the CDR3 is TGTGCCAGCACTGGGAGGGACACTGAAGCTTTCTTT. It translates to CASTGRDTEAFF.

This clonotype occurred many times. This chain uses TRBV6-5 with TRBJ1-2; D is undetermined. In germline, CDR1 is MNHEY, CDR2 SVGAGI. The CDR3 spans 14 residues. Trimming left V 5 bases short and J 6 bases short, with 16 bases between. Written as DNA, the CDR3 is TGTGCCAGCAGTACCCGAGAGACCCACGATGGCTACACCTTC. Translating gives CASSTRETHDGYTF.

The chain recombines TRBV19 with TRBJ1-1; D is perhaps TRBD1 (5 bases). This CDR3 region has 15 residues. Looked up from germline, CDR1 is LNHDA and CDR2 is SQIVND (reference sequence). Trimming took off 6 bases at V and 0 bases at J, with 14 bases between the two ends. The CDR3 sequence: CASSPQEGMNTEAFF. The CDR3 DNA reads as TGTGCCAGTAGCCCCCAGGAGGGGATGAACACTGAAGCTTTCTTT.